These 29 T cell receptor beta chains came from one sample sequenced in a study of blood T cells in healthy people across ages. Alongside a J-beta primer mix, a sample-barcoded 5' primer served in a second PCR lasting roughly 7 to 12 cycles. Using its own MiXCR run on the 5' RACE reads, TCRdb lists one record per CDR3 protein. The sample holds 1.5 million to 2 million distinct CDR3 sequences, approximately 28% seen once. Sequencing was carried out using blood. These receptors were taken from a woman between 25 and 40 years old in good health.

There are a few counts of this clonotype. This chain links TRBV9 with TRBJ2-3, with D possibly matching TRBD2 (5 bases). The V gene lost 3 bases and the J gene lost 8 bases, with 13 bases spanning the gap. CDR3 size: 13 residues. CDR1 and CDR2 (germline): SGDLS, YYNGEE. Written as DNA, the CDR3 is TGTGCCAGCAGCGCCCGGACTGGCATTACGCAGTATTTT. It codes for CASSARTGITQYF.

In its sample, this clonotype was seen a few times. The CDR3 protein is CSVPGQGSTDTQYF. The CDR3 DNA sequence: TGCAGTGTCCCGGGACAGGGAAGCACAGATACGCAGTATTTT. V gene TRBV20-1 combines with J gene TRBJ2-3; TRBD1 aligns across 9 bases. This CDR3 contains 14 residues. V dropped 7 bases and J dropped 0; count of bases not matched to a gene: 5. Germline V gene sequence: CDR1 DFQATT, CDR2 SNEGSKA (reference sequence).

This rearrangement joins TRBV6-1 to TRBJ2-3; 7 bases agree with TRBD1. Trimming removed 6 bases from V and 2 bases from J; junction bases left unmatched: 8. Germline CDR1 is MNHNS and CDR2 is SASEGT. This CDR3 spans 15 amino acids. The CDR3 nucleotides read TGTGCCAGCAGCGAGGGACAGAGATTCACAGATACGCAGTATTTT. Translated, it gives CASSEGQRFTDTQYF.

This clonotype has only a few counts. The CDR3 sequence: CASSFTVVGGKDTQYF. In nucleotides, the CDR3 is TGTGCCAGCAGCTTCACGGTAGTGGGAGGAAAAGATACGCAGTATTTT. The chain joins TRBV11-2 to TRBJ2-3, with D possibly matching TRBD2 (6 bases). V dropped 3 bases and J dropped 5 bases, with 18 bases sitting between them. Per the germline V gene, CDR1 is SGHAT and CDR2 is FQNNGV. The CDR3 covers 16 residues.

This clonotype has a count of ten or more. The rearrangement joins TRBV29-1 to TRBJ2-5, with 8 bases lining up with TRBD1. With 6 bases clipped from V and 3 bases from J, the junction kept 3 bases outside the gene matches. The CDR3 extends over 12 amino acids. Germline V lookup: CDR1 SQVTM, CDR2 ANQGSEA. Written as DNA, the CDR3 is TGCAGCGTCCCGACAGGGGAAGAGACCCAGTACTTC. It is translated as CSVPTGEETQYF.

This clonotype was counted a few times. The chain has TRBV20-1 and TRBJ1-2, with D unresolved. The CDR3 is made up of 13 amino acids. Germline assignment: CDR1 DFQATT and CDR2 SNEGSKA (reference sequence). V was cut by 1 base and J by 5 bases, with 11 bases left in between. Written as DNA, the CDR3 is TGCAGTGCTAGAGCGGGAAATCGGTATGGCTACACCTTC. This gives the protein CSARAGNRYGYTF.

Of note for this clonotype: Being one base from a much bigger clone, this may be a read error. This chain uses TRBV12-3 or TRBV12-4 with TRBJ2-4, with D possibly TRBD2 on 5 matching bases. This CDR3 region has 18 residues. The V end was cut by 0 bases, the J end by 13 bases, with 28 bases between. The CDR3 nucleotides read TGTGCCAGCAGTTTAGCGGGAGAAATGGTAGGCTCCTACAATGAGCAGTACTTC. Translating it yields CASSLAGEMVGSYNEQYF.

This clonotype was seen only once. A read error is likely, as this CDR3 ends without the conserved phenylalanine or tryptophan. This chain uses TRBV6-2 or TRBV6-3 with TRBJ1-5; the D is unclear. Germline V CDR1 and CDR2: MNHEY, SVGEGT. This CDR3 is 17 amino acids long. Deletions cut 0 bases from V and 0 bases from J, with 12 bases between. As DNA, the CDR3 is TGTGCCAGCAGTTACTCGGGCAGCAAATATAGCAATCAGCCCCAGCATGTT. This translates into CASSYSGSKYSNQPQHV.

This clonotype was seen more than once but under ten times. The gene calls are TRBV7-2 and TRBJ2-3; D is undetermined. The CDR3 has 14 amino acids. Looked up from germline, CDR1 is SGHTA and CDR2 is FQGNSA. V lost 2 bases and J lost 0, with 6 bases in between. This CDR3 is CASSLLHSTDTQYF. CDR3 in DNA: TGTGCCAGCAGCTTACTCCATAGCACAGATACGCAGTATTTT.

The chain links TRBV12-3 or TRBV12-4 to TRBJ1-1, with TRBD1 matching 10 bases. V trimming: 6 bases; J trimming: 9 bases; junction bases outside the gene matches: 10. The CDR3 has 14 residues. CDR3 DNA sequence: TGTGCCAGCAGAGGGACAGGGGCCTCGGGAAAAGCTTTCTTT. Its protein product is CASRGTGASGKAFF.

This clonotype has just a few counts. J is TRBJ2-5 and V is TRBV12-3 or TRBV12-4; D possibly corresponds to TRBD1 (6 bases). The CDR3 has 14 residues. V lost 6 bases, J lost 5 bases, and 16 bases lay in between. The CDR3 sequence is CASRPGTHRETQYF. In DNA, the CDR3 is TGTGCCAGCAGACCCGGGACACATCGGGAGACCCAGTACTTC.

This clonotype was picked up a small number of times. The chain links TRBV27 to TRBJ2-5; 7 bases map to TRBD1. Trimming took 4 bases from V and 6 from J; bases not matched to a gene: 11. The germline V gene encodes CDR1 MNHEY and CDR2 SMNVEV (reference sequence). This CDR3 contains 15 residues. The CDR3 region is CASSSTATGWKTQYF. The CDR3 DNA reads as TGTGCCAGCAGTTCCACCGCGACAGGGTGGAAGACCCAGTACTTC.

The chain combines TRBV12-3 or TRBV12-4 with TRBJ2-7, with D tentatively TRBD1 (6 bases). The length of the CDR3 is 14 residues. V lost 6 bases to trimming and J lost 3 bases, with 15 bases between them. CDR3 sequence: CASSLRDMSYEQYF. Written as DNA, the CDR3 is TGTGCCAGCAGCCTCCGGGACATGAGCTACGAGCAGTACTTC.

V is TRBV5-5 and J is TRBJ2-4; 8 positions agree with TRBD2. The assigned J gene may be wrong: the sequence end matches TRBJ2-7 better. Germline lookup yields CDR1 SGHKS and CDR2 YYEKEE (reference sequence). The CDR3 length is 15 residues. CDR3 residues: CASSLSSGSYYEQYF. The CDR3 DNA sequence: TGTGCCAGCAGCTTGTCAAGCGGGAGCTACTACGAGCAGTACTTC.

This clonotype has a count of ten or more. This chain joins TRBV29-1 and TRBJ2-4; D ambiguous. Germline lookup yields CDR1 SQVTM and CDR2 ANQGSEA. This CDR3 spans 13 amino acids. The V end lost 6 bases, the J end lost 1 base, and 10 bases lay between the germline ends. CDR3 sequence: CSVTFWAKNIQYF. As DNA, the CDR3 is TGCAGCGTGACCTTTTGGGCCAAAAACATTCAGTACTTC. Based on the CDR3 plus reference TRBV29-1 and TRBJ2-4, the full variable domain is SAVISQKPSRDICQRGTSLTIQCQVDSQVTMMFWYRQQPGQSLTLIATANQGSEATYESGFVIDKFPISRPNLTFSTLTVSNMSPEDSSIYLCSVTFWAKNIQYFGAGTRLSVL.

V and J are TRBV12-3 or TRBV12-4 and TRBJ2-1, with D possibly TRBD2 on 6 matching bases. Deletions cut 4 bases from V and 7 bases from J, with 17 bases between. The length of the CDR3 is 15 residues. The CDR3 DNA sequence: TGTGCCAGCAGTTCGAAATCGGGGGTACAGAATGAGCAGTTCTTC. Amino acids: CASSSKSGVQNEQFF.

This sequence joins TRBV7-2 and TRBJ2-1, with TRBD2 identical over 10 bases. Trimming removed 1 base from V and 6 bases from J; junction bases left unmatched: 3. This CDR3 spans 15 amino acids. The V gene's germline CDR1 is SGHTA and CDR2 FQGNSA. In DNA form, the CDR3 reads TGTGCCAGCAGCTTAGTGACTAGCGGGTTCAATGAGCAGTTCTTC. Translation gives CASSLVTSGFNEQFF.

There are a few counts of this clonotype. The chain is built from TRBV2 and TRBJ2-5; 9 nucleotides agree with TRBD1. Germline V gene sequence: CDR1 SNHLY, CDR2 FYNNEI. The CDR3 totals 14 residues. V gave up 4 bases and J gave up 6 bases; unmatched junction bases: 6. CDR3 in amino acids: CASSGDRARQTQYF. CDR3 coding DNA: TGTGCCAGCAGTGGGGACAGGGCTAGGCAGACCCAGTACTTC.

The rearrangement joins TRBV27 to TRBJ2-1; D is possibly TRBD2 (6 bases). Trimming left V 3 bases short and J 3 bases short, with 12 bases between. This CDR3 is built from 15 residues. Germline CDR1 MNHEY, CDR2 SMNVEV (reference sequence). CDR3 DNA sequence: TGTGCCAGCAGTTTGTCCCCTAGCGACTACAATGAGCAGTTCTTC. It yields the protein CASSLSPSDYNEQFF.

This rearrangement joins TRBV19 to TRBJ2-4; 7 bases map to TRBD1. Per the germline V gene, CDR1 is LNHDA and CDR2 is SQIVND (reference sequence). J gave up 1 base and V 5 bases, and 5 bases lay outside the gene matches. This CDR3 contains 15 residues. As DNA, the CDR3 is TGTGCCAGTAGTGGAAGGACAGGCGCCAAAAACATTCAGTACTTC. Protein: CASSGRTGAKNIQYF.

This chain uses TRBV5-5 with TRBJ1-2; D is uncertain. The CDR3 contains 14 residues. Germline CDR1 and CDR2: SGHKS and YYEKEE (reference sequence). Trimming stripped 7 bases from V and 4 bases from J, with 17 bases between. CDR3 loop: CASSSWRRLYGYTF. CDR3 nucleotide sequence: TGTGCCAGCTCCTCGTGGAGGAGACTCTATGGCTACACCTTC.

In its sample, this clonotype was seen a few times. The V gene is TRBV12-3 or TRBV12-4, the J gene TRBJ2-4; 10 bases line up with TRBD1. The CDR3 covers 14 residues. The ends lost 7 bases at V and 2 bases at J; junction bases unmatched: 2. The CDR3 nucleotides read TGTGCCAGCAAGGGACAGGGGACCAAAAACATTCAGTACTTC. This gives the protein CASKGQGTKNIQYF.

In its sample, this clonotype was seen a few times. The rearrangement joins TRBV4-2 to TRBJ1-1; D not certain. V was pared by 0 bases and J by 1 base, with 6 bases between. The CDR3 runs 14 residues. Germline CDR1 reads LGHNA; CDR2 reads YNFKEQ. The chain's CDR3 is CASSQDYANTEAFF. The CDR3 DNA follows: TGTGCCAGCAGCCAAGATTACGCGAACACTGAAGCTTTCTTT.

This chain joins TRBV20-1 and TRBJ2-2; 8 bases fit TRBD1. This CDR3 has 16 amino acids. Germline CDR1 is DFQATT and CDR2 is SNEGSKA (reference sequence). With 0 bases clipped from V and 1 base from J, the junction kept 4 bases outside the gene matches. In DNA form, the CDR3 reads TGCAGTGCTAGAGAATCGGGACAGGAGAACACCGGGGAGCTGTTTTTT. Translation: CSARESGQENTGELFF.

There are a few counts of this clonotype. V and J are TRBV20-1 and TRBJ2-3; a possible D gene is TRBD1 (6 bases). Trimming shortened V by 6 bases and J by 0 bases, and 13 bases separated the two germline ends. Germline assignment: CDR1 DFQATT and CDR2 SNEGSKA (reference sequence). The CDR3 has 14 amino acids. Here the CDR3 reads CSAYLQGSTDTQYF. DNA of the CDR3: TGCAGTGCCTACTTACAGGGAAGCACAGATACGCAGTATTTT.

The V gene is TRBV7-9, the J gene TRBJ2-5; TRBD1 agrees at 9 bases. The J segment lost 5 bases and the V segment lost 6 bases, leaving 7 bases of the junction unmatched. Germline loops: CDR1 SEHNR, CDR2 FQNEAQ (reference sequence). The CDR3 is 14 residues long. CDR3 loop: CASRQDRGWETQYF. CDR3 nucleotide sequence: TGTGCCAGCAGGCAGGACAGGGGATGGGAGACCCAGTACTTC.

V usage is TRBV9 and J usage is TRBJ2-1; D possibly corresponds to TRBD2 (7 bases). V was shortened by 0 bases and J by 9 bases, with 28 bases between the two germline ends. Per germline, CDR1 SGDLS and CDR2 YYNGEE. The CDR3 has 19 residues. The CDR3: CASSVAPGEGRIGSAEQFF. The CDR3 nucleotides are TGTGCCAGCAGCGTAGCCCCAGGGGAGGGGCGGATAGGAAGTGCTGAGCAGTTCTTC.

In its sample, this clonotype was seen a few times. The rearrangement uses TRBV10-2 and TRBJ2-5, with TRBD2 matching over 10 bases. The germline V gene encodes CDR1 WSHSY and CDR2 SAAADI. J gave up 11 bases and V 7 bases, and 13 bases lay outside the gene matches. CDR3 length equals 14 residues. Here the CDR3 DNA reads TGCGCCAGCACTCGGACTAGCGGCGTCGATGAGCAGTACTTC. Translated, it gives CASTRTSGVDEQYF.

The chain recombines TRBV14 with TRBJ1-1, with 7 bases matching TRBD1. The V and J ends lost 9 bases and 4 bases, in that order; junction bases with no gene match: 14. Germline lookup yields CDR1 SGHDN and CDR2 FVKESK. CDR3 length: 15 residues. The CDR3 DNA reads TGTGCCAGGGGGCAAGGGGGCGCGAGGGGCACTGAAGCTTTCTTT. Translating gives CARGQGGARGTEAFF.